The 6 T cell receptor beta chains listed next were all sequenced from one sample in a study of PD-1 blockade in classical Hodgkin lymphoma. Time point meaning: cycle 4 day 1 (C4D1), after less than 7 weeks of nivolumab. Patients all relapsed after autologous stem cell transplantation, and there was variation in brentuximab vedotin exposure. Here immunoSEQ multiplex PCR was the method, and the copy in TCRdb shows in-frame clones only, minus some. The table lists under 80,000 clones, around 90% of them singletons, with roughly 8.7% in the top ten. This specimen consisted of peripheral blood mononuclear cells (PBMCs), obtained before the fourth cycle of nivolumab. These receptors came from a human donor with classical Hodgkin lymphoma.

The genes are TRBV5-1 and TRBJ2-1; TRBD2 matches 13 bases. The junction had 20 bases not matched to a gene; V was cut back by 4 bases and J by 4 bases. This CDR3 contains 21 residues. Germline V gene lookup returns CDR1 SGHRS and CDR2 YFSETQ. CDR3 nucleotides: TGCGCCAGCAGCCTCGGACCTACAGGACTACTAGCGGGGGGGATATACAATGAGCAGTTCTTC. It codes for CASSLGPTGLLAGGIYNEQFF.

This clone was seen more than once but under ten times. V is TRBV10-3 and J is TRBJ1-1; no clear D gene. Germline-derived CDR1 and CDR2 are ENHRY and SYGVKD. The CDR3 length is 10 residues. The V end was cut by 11 bases, the J end by 6 bases, with 10 bases between. CDR3 nucleotides: TGTGCCCTTAAGACCCCTGAAGCTTTCTTT. Residues: CALKTPEAFF.

The V call is TRBV7-8, the J call TRBJ1-4, with D possibly being TRBD1 (5 bases). The CDR3 length is 16 residues. V was trimmed by 1 base and J by 6 bases, leaving 15 bases between them. CDR1 and CDR2 (germline): SGHVS, FQNEAQ. CDR3: CASSLVPQGLDEKLFF. DNA for the CDR3: TGTGCCAGCAGCTTAGTCCCCCAGGGTTTGGATGAAAAACTGTTTTTT.

The CDR3 is CASSLGDRATGELFF. DNA for the CDR3: TGTGCCAGCAGCTTGGGGGACAGGGCCACCGGGGAGCTGTTTTTT. The V gene is TRBV5-6, the J gene TRBJ2-2, with 9 bases matching TRBD1. Germline CDR1 reads SGHDT; CDR2 reads YYEEEE. V shed 0 bases, J shed 4 bases, and the junction held 1 base outside the gene matches. CDR3 length: 15 amino acids.

V is TRBV25-1 and J is TRBJ1-2; 10 bases line up with TRBD1. The length of the CDR3 is 15 residues. CDR1 is MGHDK, CDR2 SYGVNS, per germline. After removal of 4 bases from V and 5 bases from J, the junction contained 7 bases not matched to a gene. The CDR3 reads CASSAYDRGLYGYTF. In DNA, the CDR3 is TGTGCCAGCAGTGCATATGACAGGGGGCTGTATGGCTACACCTTC.

CDR3 sequence reads: CASSMLAGAATDTQYF. CDR3 coding DNA: TGTGCCAGTAGTATGCTAGCGGGGGCCGCCACAGATACGCAGTATTTT. The rearrangement links TRBV19 to TRBJ2-3; 10 positions agree with TRBD2. V gave up 3 bases and J gave up 2 bases; unmatched junction bases: 5. This CDR3 is built from 16 residues. Germline lookup yields CDR1 LNHDA and CDR2 SQIVND (reference sequence).